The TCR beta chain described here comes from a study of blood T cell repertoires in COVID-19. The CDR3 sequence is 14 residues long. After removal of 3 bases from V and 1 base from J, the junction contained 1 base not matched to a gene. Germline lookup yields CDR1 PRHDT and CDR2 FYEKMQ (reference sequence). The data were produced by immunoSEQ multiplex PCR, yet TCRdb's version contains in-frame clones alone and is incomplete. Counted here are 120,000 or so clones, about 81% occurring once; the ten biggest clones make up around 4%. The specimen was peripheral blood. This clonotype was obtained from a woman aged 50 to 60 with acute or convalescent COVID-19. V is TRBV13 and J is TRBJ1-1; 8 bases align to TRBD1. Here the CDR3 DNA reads TGTGCCAGCAGCTTCGGACAGGGGAACACTGAAGCTTTCTTT. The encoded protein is CASSFGQGNTEAFF.